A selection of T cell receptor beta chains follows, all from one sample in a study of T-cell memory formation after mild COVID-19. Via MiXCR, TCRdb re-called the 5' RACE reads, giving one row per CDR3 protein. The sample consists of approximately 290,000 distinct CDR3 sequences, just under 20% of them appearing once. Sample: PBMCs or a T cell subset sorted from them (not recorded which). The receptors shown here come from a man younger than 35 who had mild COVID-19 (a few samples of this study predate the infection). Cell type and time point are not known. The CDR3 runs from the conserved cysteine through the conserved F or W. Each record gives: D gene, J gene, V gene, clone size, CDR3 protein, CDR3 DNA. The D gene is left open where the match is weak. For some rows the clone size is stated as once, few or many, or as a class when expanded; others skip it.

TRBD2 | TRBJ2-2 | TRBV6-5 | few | CASSQRGDTGELFF | TGTGCCAGCAGCCAACGGGGGGACACCGGGGAGCTGTTTTTT
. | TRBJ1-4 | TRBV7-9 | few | CASRPQGREKLFF | TGTGCCAGCCGCCCTCAGGGGCGGGAAAAACTGTTTTTT
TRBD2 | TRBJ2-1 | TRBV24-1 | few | CATSDSRGGGYNEQFF | TGTGCCACCAGTGATTCCCGCGGGGGGGGGTACAATGAGCAGTTCTTC
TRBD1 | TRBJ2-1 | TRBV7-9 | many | CASSSGTGPHNEQFF | TGTGCCAGCAGCTCTGGGACAGGGCCCCACAATGAGCAGTTCTTC
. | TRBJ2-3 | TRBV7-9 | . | CASSPGQLDTQYF | TGTGCCAGCAGCCCAGGACAGCTAGATACGCAGTATTTT
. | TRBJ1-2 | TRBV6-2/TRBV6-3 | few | CASSPTGQGPNYGYTF | TGTGCCAGCAGTCCAACGGGCCAGGGGCCTAACTATGGCTACACCTTC
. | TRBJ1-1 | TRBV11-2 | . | CASRVGGGGEAFF | TGTGCCAGCAGAGTGGGGGGAGGAGGTGAAGCTTTCTTT
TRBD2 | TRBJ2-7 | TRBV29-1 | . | CSVAAGLVSYEQYF | TGCAGCGTTGCCGCGGGACTAGTTTCCTACGAGCAGTACTTC
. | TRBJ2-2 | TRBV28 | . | CASTTGQSTGELFF | TGTGCCAGCACGACGGGGCAGAGCACCGGGGAGCTGTTTTTT
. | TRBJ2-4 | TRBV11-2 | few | CASSLLDLSVAKNIQYF | TGTGCCAGCAGCCTATTGGACCTCTCAGTAGCCAAAAACATTCAGTACTTC
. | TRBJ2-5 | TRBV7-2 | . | CARTRHYRYQETQYF | TGTGCCAGAACAAGGCACTACCGGTACCAAGAGACCCAGTACTTC
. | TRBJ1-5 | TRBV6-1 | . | CASSDQGDYQPQHF | TGTGCCAGCAGTGATCAGGGAGACTATCAGCCCCAGCATTTT
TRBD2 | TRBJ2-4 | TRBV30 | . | CALYVAGGKNIQYF | TGTGCCCTTTATGTAGCGGGGGGCAAAAACATTCAGTACTTC
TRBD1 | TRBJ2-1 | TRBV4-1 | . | CASAREGTGDNEQFF | TGCGCCAGCGCCCGAGAGGGGACAGGGGACAATGAGCAGTTCTTC
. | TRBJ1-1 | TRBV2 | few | CASSEIQGNTEAFF | TGTGCCAGCAGTGAAATACAGGGTAACACTGAAGCTTTCTTT
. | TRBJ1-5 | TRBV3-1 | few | CASSQAPGQNQPQHF | TGTGCCAGCAGCCAAGCCCCCGGACAGAATCAGCCCCAGCATTTT
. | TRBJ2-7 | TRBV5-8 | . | CASSLGRSQVEGEQYF | TGTGCCAGCAGCTTGGGACGATCCCAAGTTGAGGGCGAGCAGTACTTC
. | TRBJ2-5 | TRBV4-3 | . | CASSQKGIGETQYF | TGCGCCAGCAGCCAAAAGGGTATAGGAGAGACCCAGTACTTC
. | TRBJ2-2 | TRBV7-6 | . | CASSHRAADTGELFF | TGTGCCAGCAGCCACCGGGCGGCGGACACCGGGGAGCTGTTTTTT
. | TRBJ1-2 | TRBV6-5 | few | CASSYSATGTTGYTF | TGTGCCAGCAGTTACTCGGCCACCGGAACTACTGGCTACACCTTC
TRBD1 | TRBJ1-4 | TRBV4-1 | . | CASSQARGVEKLFF | TGCGCCAGCAGCCAAGCCAGGGGGGTAGAAAAACTGTTTTTT
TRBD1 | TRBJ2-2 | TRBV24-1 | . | CATSEGLDRVTGELFF | TGTGCCACCAGTGAGGGATTGGACAGGGTGACCGGGGAGCTGTTTTTT
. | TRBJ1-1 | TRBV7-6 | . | CAVGSGTEAFF | TGTGCCGTCGGGTCGGGGACTGAAGCTTTCTTT
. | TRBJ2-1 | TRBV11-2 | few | CASSPSGASNEQFF | TGTGCCAGCAGCCCCTCCGGGGCGTCCAATGAGCAGTTCTTC
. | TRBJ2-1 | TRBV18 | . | CASSPRPGALFNEQFF | TGTGCCAGCTCACCACGGCCGGGGGCCCTTTTCAATGAGCAGTTCTTC
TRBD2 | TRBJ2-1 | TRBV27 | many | CASRRRPSGGSFEQFF | TGTGCCAGCAGACGACGACCTAGCGGGGGATCGTTTGAGCAGTTCTTC
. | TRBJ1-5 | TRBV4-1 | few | CASSQEKGGGQPQHF | TGCGCCAGCAGCCAAGAGAAGGGCGGTGGGCAGCCCCAGCATTTT
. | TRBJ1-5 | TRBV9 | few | CASSDTGNQPQHF | TGTGCCAGCAGCGACACTGGCAATCAGCCCCAGCATTTT
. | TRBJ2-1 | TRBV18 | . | CASSPFRRDEQFF | TGTGCCAGCTCACCATTTCGGCGGGATGAGCAGTTCTTC
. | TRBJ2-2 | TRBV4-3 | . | CASRRTRGFTGELFF | TGCGCCAGCAGACGCACTCGGGGGTTTACCGGGGAGCTGTTTTTT
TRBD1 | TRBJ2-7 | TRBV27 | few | CASSLNRQGGYEQYF | TGTGCCAGCAGTTTAAACCGACAGGGTGGATACGAGCAGTACTTC
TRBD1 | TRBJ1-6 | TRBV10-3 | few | CAIGSWTGGDNSPLHF | TGTGCCATCGGATCCTGGACAGGGGGCGATAATTCACCCCTCCACTTT
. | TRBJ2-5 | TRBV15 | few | CATSRGETQYF | TGTGCCACCAGCAGAGGGGAGACCCAGTACTTC
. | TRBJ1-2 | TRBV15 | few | CATSRGGAGYGYTF | TGTGCCACCAGCAGAGGAGGGGCTGGCTATGGCTACACCTTC
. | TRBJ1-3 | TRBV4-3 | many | CASSQDRNSGDTIYF | TGCGCCAGCAGCCAAGATAGGAACTCTGGGGACACCATATATTTT
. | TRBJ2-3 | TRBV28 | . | CASSFSHPRGTDTQYF | TGTGCCAGCAGTTTCTCACACCCTCGGGGCACAGATACGCAGTATTTT
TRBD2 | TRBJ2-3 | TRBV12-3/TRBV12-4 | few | CASSTGGATTDTQYF | TGTGCCAGCTCAACCGGGGGGGCGACCACAGATACGCAGTATTTT
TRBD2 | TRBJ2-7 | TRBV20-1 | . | CSAGQGWGGEQYF | TGCAGTGCTGGCCAAGGGTGGGGAGGGGAGCAGTACTTC
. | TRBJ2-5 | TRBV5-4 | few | CASSLEETETQYF | TGTGCCAGCAGCTTGGAGGAGACGGAGACCCAGTACTTC
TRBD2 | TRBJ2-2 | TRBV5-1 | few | CASSMGLAGDSNTGELFF | TGCGCCAGCAGCATGGGACTAGCGGGGGATTCGAACACCGGGGAGCTGTTTTTT
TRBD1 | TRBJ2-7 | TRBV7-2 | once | CASSQGTAAYEQYF | TGTGCCAGCAGCCAGGGGACAGCAGCCTACGAGCAGTACTTC
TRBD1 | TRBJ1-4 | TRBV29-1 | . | CSATGQGFEKLFF | TGCAGCGCCACGGGACAGGGCTTTGAAAAACTGTTTTTT
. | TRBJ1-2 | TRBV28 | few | CASSLPGGPDYGYTF | TGTGCCAGCAGTTTACCGGGGGGGCCGGACTATGGCTACACCTTC
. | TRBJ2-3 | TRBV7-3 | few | CASSAEITDTQYF | TGTGCCAGCAGTGCAGAGATCACAGATACGCAGTATTTT
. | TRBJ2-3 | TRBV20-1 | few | CSARRGFGTDTQYF | TGCAGTGCTAGACGAGGATTCGGCACAGATACGCAGTATTTT